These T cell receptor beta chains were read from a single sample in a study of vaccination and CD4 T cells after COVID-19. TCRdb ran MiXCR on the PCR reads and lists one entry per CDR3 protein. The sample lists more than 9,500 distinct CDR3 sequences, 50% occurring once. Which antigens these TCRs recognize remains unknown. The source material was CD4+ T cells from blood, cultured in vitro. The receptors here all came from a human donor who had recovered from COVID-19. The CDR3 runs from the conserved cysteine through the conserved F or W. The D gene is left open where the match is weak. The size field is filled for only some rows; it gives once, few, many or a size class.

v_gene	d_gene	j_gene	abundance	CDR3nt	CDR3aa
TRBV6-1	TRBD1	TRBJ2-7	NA	TGTGCCAGCAGTCTCCCGACGGACAGGACCTACGAGCAGTACTTC	CASSLPTDRTYEQYF
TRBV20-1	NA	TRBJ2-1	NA	TGCAGTGCTAGAAGGTCGCCTTCTATTCCAAATGAGCAGTTCTTC	CSARRSPSIPNEQFF
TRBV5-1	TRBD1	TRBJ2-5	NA	TGCGCCAGCAGACCAAGGCACACAGGGGGAGAGACCCAGTACTTC	CASRPRHTGGETQYF
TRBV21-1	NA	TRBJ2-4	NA	TGTGCCAGCAGCAAAGCTATATTTGTCGCCTTAGCCAAAAACATTCAGTACTTC	CASSKAIFVALAKNIQYF
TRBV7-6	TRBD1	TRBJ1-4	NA	TGTGCCAGCAGCCCTCGACAGGGAACTAATGAAAAACTGTTTTTT	CASSPRQGTNEKLFF
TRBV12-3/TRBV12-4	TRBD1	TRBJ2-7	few	TGTGCCAGCAGCCCGACAGGGGGCTCCTACGAGCAGTACTTC	CASSPTGGSYEQYF
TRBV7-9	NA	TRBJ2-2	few	TGTGCCAGCCACCCAGGGGGGATCTCCACCGGGGAGCTGTTTTTT	CASHPGGISTGELFF
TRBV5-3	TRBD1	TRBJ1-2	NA	TGTGCCAGAAGCCACCCCGGGACAGGGGGCGGCGGCTACACCTTC	CARSHPGTGGGGYTF
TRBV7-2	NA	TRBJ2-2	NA	TGTGCCAGCAGCTTAGACGGAGGCGGGGAGCTGTTTTTT	CASSLDGGGELFF
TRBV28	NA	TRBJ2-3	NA	TGTGCCACCGGCCCGTTGACTCCGAGCACAGATACGCAGTATTTT	CATGPLTPSTDTQYF
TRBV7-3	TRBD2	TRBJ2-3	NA	TGTGCCAGCAGCTTACTAGCGGGGGCCTTAACGAGAGATACGCAGTATTTT	CASSLLAGALTRDTQYF
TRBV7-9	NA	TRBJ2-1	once	TGTGCCAGCAGCTTAGACGGGGGCTCCTACAATGAGCAGTTCTTC	CASSLDGGSYNEQFF
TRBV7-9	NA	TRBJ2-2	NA	TGTGCCAGCAGCTTAGATGGCGGGACTAACACCGGGGAGCTGTTTTTT	CASSLDGGTNTGELFF
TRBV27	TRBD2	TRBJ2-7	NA	TGTGCCAGCAGTCCGGCGAGTGGGGGAGGGCCCTACGAGCAGTACTTC	CASSPASGGGPYEQYF
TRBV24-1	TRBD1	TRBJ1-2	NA	TGTGCCACCAGTGATTTGTTGCCGGGACAGGGGTTTCGCTACACCTTC	CATSDLLPGQGFRYTF
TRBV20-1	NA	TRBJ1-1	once	TGCAGTGCTAGAGATTCGTCGCGACAGAGGAACACTGAAGCTTTCTTT	CSARDSSRQRNTEAFF
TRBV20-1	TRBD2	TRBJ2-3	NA	TGCAGTGCCTCACGGGGACTAGTTCCACCCCCACATACGCAGTATTTT	CSASRGLVPPPHTQYF
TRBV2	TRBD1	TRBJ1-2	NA	TGTGCCAGCAGTCGGGACAGCTATGGCTACACCTTC	CASSRDSYGYTF
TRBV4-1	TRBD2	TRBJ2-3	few	TGCGCCAGCAGCCGCAGGACACTAATCCCCGAGCGGGAGCGCACAGATACGCAGTATTTT	CASSRRTLIPERERTDTQYF
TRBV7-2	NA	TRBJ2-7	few	TGTGCCAGCAGCTTTACGGGGGACGTCTACGAGCAGTACTTC	CASSFTGDVYEQYF
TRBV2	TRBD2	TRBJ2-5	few	TGTGCCAGCAGTTCTCGAGGTAGCGGGAGAATCGGGACCCAGTACTTC	CASSSRGSGRIGTQYF
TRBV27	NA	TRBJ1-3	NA	TGTGCCAGCAGGACGGGGGGCTCTGGAAACACCATATATTTT	CASRTGGSGNTIYF
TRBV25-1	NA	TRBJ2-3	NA	TGTGCCAGCAGTGAATATGGATGGGGCACAGATACGCAGTATTTT	CASSEYGWGTDTQYF
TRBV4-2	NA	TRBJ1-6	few	TGTGCCAGCAGCCGAGAAATAACCTCCTATAATTCACCCCTCCACTTT	CASSREITSYNSPLHF
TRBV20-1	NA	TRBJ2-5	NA	TGCAGTGCTAAGGGGGGACTGCTCCAAGAGACCCAGTACTTC	CSAKGGLLQETQYF
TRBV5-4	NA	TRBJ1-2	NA	TGTGCCAGCGGCCGGGACCTCTATGGCTACACCTTC	CASGRDLYGYTF
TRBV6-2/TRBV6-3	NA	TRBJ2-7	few	TGTGCCAGCAGTTACTCACTAACAGCCTCTTTGGAGCAGTACTTC	CASSYSLTASLEQYF
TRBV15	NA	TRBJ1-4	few	TGTGCCACCAGCAGAGATCTCGGGGGATCACGAAAACTGTTTTTT	CATSRDLGGSRKLFF
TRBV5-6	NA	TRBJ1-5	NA	TGTGCCAGCAGCTTGGTTTCCGCCTTATACTATAGCAATCAGCCCCAGCATTTT	CASSLVSALYYSNQPQHF
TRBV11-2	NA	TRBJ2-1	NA	TGTGGGACTCGGACACCGGCCTACAATGAGCAGTTCTTC	CGTRTPAYNEQFF
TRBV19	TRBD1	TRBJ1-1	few	TGTGCCAGTAGTAGACCGGGACAGGGGAACACTGAAGCTTTCTTT	CASSRPGQGNTEAFF
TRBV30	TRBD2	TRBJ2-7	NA	TGTGCCTGGAAGACGGGAGGCCCCTTCTACGAGCAGTACTTC	CAWKTGGPFYEQYF
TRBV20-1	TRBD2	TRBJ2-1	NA	TGCAGTGCTAGTGCTAGCGGGCTCCCTTCCTACAATGAGCAGTTCTTC	CSASASGLPSYNEQFF
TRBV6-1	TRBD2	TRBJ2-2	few	TGTGCCAGTTCAGGACTAGCGGGAGGGTATATCGGGGAGCTGTTTTTT	CASSGLAGGYIGELFF
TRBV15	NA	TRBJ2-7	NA	TGTGCCACCAGCAGAGATTCTAGCCCTAACTCCTACGAGCAGTACTTC	CATSRDSSPNSYEQYF
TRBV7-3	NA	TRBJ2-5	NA	TGTGCCAGCAGCTTATCTAGCTCCGTGGGGGCCCAAGAGACCCAGTACTTC	CASSLSSSVGAQETQYF
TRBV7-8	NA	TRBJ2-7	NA	TGTGCCAGCAGCCGACCAAGGGGGGTGGACTCCTACGAGCAGTACTTC	CASSRPRGVDSYEQYF
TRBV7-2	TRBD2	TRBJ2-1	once	TGTGCCAGCGGCGGGACTAGCCATGAGCAGTTCTTC	CASGGTSHEQFF
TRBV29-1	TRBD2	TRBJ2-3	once	TGCAGCTCGGGGGGGGGGACAGATACGCAGTATTTT	CSSGGGTDTQYF
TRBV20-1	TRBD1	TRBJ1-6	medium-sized	TGCAGTGGCAAAGAGGGGACAGCTTTTAATTCACCCCTCCACTTT	CSGKEGTAFNSPLHF
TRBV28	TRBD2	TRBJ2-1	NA	TGTGCCAGCAGTTTCGTCTTCCCCGAGACTAGCGGGAGGACTGGAGACAATGAGCAGTTCTTC	CASSFVFPETSGRTGDNEQFF
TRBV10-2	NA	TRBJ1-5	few	TGCGCCAGCAGTTATGGGGTGCTCCAGCCCCAGCATTTT	CASSYGVLQPQHF
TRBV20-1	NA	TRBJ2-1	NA	TGCAGTGCCCCTCGGGGAGGCCGGGGCCATGAGCAGTTCTTC	CSAPRGGRGHEQFF
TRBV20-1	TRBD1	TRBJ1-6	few	TGCAGTGCGAGATCCCAGGGGGCATTTTATAATTCACCCCTCCACTTT	CSARSQGAFYNSPLHF
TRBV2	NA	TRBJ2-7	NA	TGTGCCAGCAGTGAAGCGGTGTTATCCTACGAGCAGTACTTC	CASSEAVLSYEQYF
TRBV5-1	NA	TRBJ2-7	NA	TGCGCCAGCAGCTTGGTGGGACAAGCCTACGAGCAGTACTTC	CASSLVGQAYEQYF
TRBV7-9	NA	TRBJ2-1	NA	TGTGCCAGCAGCTTGTTGGGGCCCAATGAGCAGTTCTTC	CASSLLGPNEQFF
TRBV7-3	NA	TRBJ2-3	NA	TGTGCCAGCAGCTTAGCCGAGCTGACCACGCTGGGCACAGATACGCAGTATTTT	CASSLAELTTLGTDTQYF
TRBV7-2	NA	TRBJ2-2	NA	TGTGCCAGCAGTACGGGACTCTCCACGGGGGAGCTGTTTTTT	CASSTGLSTGELFF
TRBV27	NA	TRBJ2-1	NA	TGTGCCAGCAATCAGCTAGGCCGATACAATGAGCAGTTCTTC	CASNQLGRYNEQFF
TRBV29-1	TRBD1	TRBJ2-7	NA	TGCAGCGTTGAAAGGGGGCCCTACGAGCAGTACTTC	CSVERGPYEQYF